The 6 T cell receptor beta chains presented below share a single source sample, sequenced in a study of blood T cells in healthy people across ages. A second PCR of roughly 7 to 11 cycles used a sample-barcoded 5' primer and a J-beta primer mix. TCRdb independently ran MiXCR on the 5' RACE reads; one entry per CDR3 protein. The data contain just under 750,000 distinct CDR3 sequences, about 24% of them singletons. The sequenced sample consisted of blood. These receptors were obtained from a man in his 70s in good health.

This clonotype was observed a few times. The V call is TRBV12-3 or TRBV12-4, the J call TRBJ1-6; D call uncertain. V lost 1 base to trimming and J lost 9 bases, with 16 bases between them. The CDR3 sequence is 16 residues long. The CDR3 is CASSLGGGFSRSPLHF. The CDR3 DNA reads TGTGCCAGCAGTTTAGGAGGCGGATTCTCCCGTTCACCCCTCCACTTT.

The CDR3 sequence: CASYSGGRAGNEQFF. DNA for the CDR3: TGTGCCAGTTACTCTGGCGGGAGGGCCGGCAATGAGCAGTTCTTC. The chain employs TRBV6-2 or TRBV6-3 and TRBJ2-1; 9 positions agree with TRBD2. The junction had 12 bases not matched to a gene; V was cut back by 9 bases and J by 6 bases. CDR1 is MNHEY and CDR2 is SVGEGT in the germline V gene. This CDR3 has 15 residues.

This clonotype came up a few times. CDR3 coding DNA: TGCGCCAGCAGCCAAGACTTGTATCCCGATACGCAGTATTTT. Protein: CASSQDLYPDTQYF. The rearrangement joins TRBV4-1 to TRBJ2-3; no definite D call. V was trimmed by 0 bases and J by 6 bases, leaving 10 bases between them. The length of the CDR3 is 14 residues. CDR1 is MGHRA, CDR2 YSYEKL, per germline.

The V call is TRBV20-1, the J call TRBJ1-1, with TRBD1 matching over 7 bases. From germline, CDR1 is DFQATT and CDR2 SNEGSKA (reference sequence). CDR3 length equals 12 residues. With V trimmed by 8 bases and J by 6 bases, 9 bases remained unmatched. The DNA for the CDR3 is TGCAGTCGTTCGACAGGGATCCCTGAAGCTTTCTTT. Translated: CSRSTGIPEAFF.

Points on this clonotype: A read error may account for a junction end that differs from germline. This chain's CDR3 is CASNQDGDYNEKLFF. CDR3 DNA: TGTGCCAGCAACCAAGATGGGGACTATAATGAAAAACTGTTTTTT. V usage is TRBV4-2 and J usage is TRBJ1-4, with D possibly being TRBD1 (5 bases). CDR3 size: 15 residues. Per the germline V gene, CDR1 is LGHNA and CDR2 is YNFKEQ.

This rearrangement joins TRBV7-9 to TRBJ2-1; 7 bases agree with TRBD1. CDR3 length: 13 amino acids. J was trimmed by 6 bases and V by 5 bases; bases with no gene match: 4. Germline V gives CDR1 SEHNR, CDR2 FQNEAQ (reference sequence). The CDR3 sequence is CASSQQGFNEQFF. The CDR3 nucleotides are TGTGCCAGCAGCCAACAGGGGTTCAATGAGCAGTTCTTC.